The rows below give T cell receptor beta chains drawn from one sample of a study of blood T cell repertoires in COVID-19. The data were produced by immunoSEQ multiplex PCR, yet TCRdb's version contains in-frame clones alone and is incomplete. The table shows some 400,000 clones, with about 89% occurring only once. Sequenced material: peripheral blood. The receptors shown here come from a woman in her sixties with COVID-19, enrolled during active disease. CDR3s include the opening cysteine and the closing phenylalanine or tryptophan. Fields, in order: D gene, J gene, clone size, V gene, CDR3 protein, CDR3 DNA. A D gene is named only where the DNA matches it firmly. Clone size is shown for a subset of rows, as once, few, many or a class of expanded clone.

D gene: TRBD1
J gene: TRBJ2-7
clone size: -
V gene: TRBV2
CDR3 protein: CASTSGQGAYEQYF
CDR3 DNA: TGTGCCAGCACCTCTGGACAGGGGGCCTACGAGCAGTACTTC

D gene: -
J gene: TRBJ2-7
clone size: -
V gene: TRBV6-5
CDR3 protein: CASSDSGAHSYEQYF
CDR3 DNA: TGTGCCAGCAGTGACTCGGGAGCCCACTCCTACGAGCAGTACTTC

D gene: -
J gene: TRBJ2-2
clone size: once
V gene: TRBV7-9
CDR3 protein: CASSFTSGELFF
CDR3 DNA: TGTGCCAGCAGCTTCACTTCCGGGGAGCTGTTTTTT

D gene: -
J gene: TRBJ1-1
clone size: -
V gene: TRBV29-1
CDR3 protein: CSAERGGNTEAFF
CDR3 DNA: TGCAGCGCCGAACGGGGGGGGAACACTGAAGCTTTCTTT

D gene: -
J gene: TRBJ2-7
clone size: -
V gene: TRBV6-6
CDR3 protein: CASSYSSGHEQYF
CDR3 DNA: TGTGCCAGCAGTTACAGTAGCGGCCACGAGCAGTACTTC

D gene: TRBD1
J gene: TRBJ2-1
clone size: -
V gene: TRBV15
CDR3 protein: CATSRWDSYNEQFF
CDR3 DNA: TGTGCCACCAGCAGATGGGACAGCTACAATGAGCAGTTCTTC

D gene: -
J gene: TRBJ1-1
clone size: once
V gene: TRBV6-5
CDR3 protein: CASTTLTGEAFF
CDR3 DNA: TGTGCCAGCACTACCTTGACGGGAGAAGCTTTCTTT

D gene: -
J gene: TRBJ2-3
clone size: -
V gene: TRBV5-4
CDR3 protein: CASSSGGGLGTDTQYF
CDR3 DNA: TGTGCCAGCAGCTCAGGGGGGGGACTAGGCACAGATACGCAGTATTTT

D gene: TRBD1
J gene: TRBJ2-2
clone size: -
V gene: TRBV24-1
CDR3 protein: CATSARGPGTGSNTGELFF
CDR3 DNA: TGTGCCACCAGTGCCCGGGGTCCCGGGACAGGTTCGAACACCGGGGAGCTGTTTTTT

D gene: -
J gene: TRBJ1-2
clone size: once
V gene: TRBV19
CDR3 protein: CASSILPTSRGYTF
CDR3 DNA: TGTGCCAGTAGTATCCTGCCGACTTCCCGAGGCTACACCTTC

D gene: TRBD1
J gene: TRBJ1-1
clone size: -
V gene: TRBV6-2/TRBV6-3
CDR3 protein: CASSLWTGGAGFGDTEAFF
CDR3 DNA: TGTGCCAGCAGTCTCTGGACAGGGGGCGCGGGTTTTGGCGACACTGAAGCTTTCTTT

D gene: TRBD1
J gene: TRBJ1-5
clone size: -
V gene: TRBV2
CDR3 protein: CASSRTGGNQPQHF
CDR3 DNA: TGTGCCAGCAGTCGAACAGGGGGGAATCAGCCCCAGCATTTT

D gene: -
J gene: TRBJ2-2
clone size: -
V gene: TRBV19
CDR3 protein: CASSIKTGNPGELFF
CDR3 DNA: TGTGCCAGTAGTATTAAAACAGGGAATCCCGGGGAGCTGTTTTTT

D gene: TRBD1
J gene: TRBJ1-2
clone size: -
V gene: TRBV4-1
CDR3 protein: CASSVYTGTGNYGYTF
CDR3 DNA: TGCGCCAGCAGCGTCTACACCGGGACAGGCAACTATGGCTACACCTTC

D gene: -
J gene: TRBJ1-1
clone size: -
V gene: TRBV5-5
CDR3 protein: CASSLYHGGDTEAFF
CDR3 DNA: TGTGCCAGCAGCTTGTATCATGGGGGGGACACTGAAGCTTTCTTT

D gene: TRBD1
J gene: TRBJ1-4
clone size: -
V gene: TRBV5-1
CDR3 protein: CASSRQGFEAEKLFF
CDR3 DNA: TGCGCCAGCAGCAGACAGGGATTCGAAGCTGAAAAACTGTTTTTT

D gene: -
J gene: TRBJ1-1
clone size: -
V gene: TRBV6-2/TRBV6-3
CDR3 protein: CASSYPAGGADTEAFF
CDR3 DNA: TGTGCCAGCAGTTACCCTGCTGGAGGGGCAGACACTGAAGCTTTCTTT

D gene: -
J gene: TRBJ2-2
clone size: -
V gene: TRBV11-2
CDR3 protein: CASSSYRPSNYNTGELFF
CDR3 DNA: TGTGCCAGCAGCTCCTATCGTCCCTCCAATTACAACACCGGGGAGCTGTTTTTT

D gene: TRBD2
J gene: TRBJ2-1
clone size: -
V gene: TRBV7-6
CDR3 protein: CASSSLAGGRNEQFF
CDR3 DNA: TGTGCCAGCAGCTCGTTAGCGGGGGGGCGCAATGAGCAGTTCTTC

D gene: -
J gene: TRBJ1-5
clone size: -
V gene: TRBV7-9
CDR3 protein: CASSLIGNLGHQPQHF
CDR3 DNA: TGTGCCAGCAGCTTAATTGGCAACCTTGGTCATCAGCCCCAGCATTTT

D gene: -
J gene: TRBJ2-7
clone size: -
V gene: TRBV12-3/TRBV12-4
CDR3 protein: CASSFFAGSEQYF
CDR3 DNA: TGTGCCAGCAGTTTTTTTGCGGGGAGCGAGCAGTACTTC

D gene: -
J gene: TRBJ1-2
clone size: -
V gene: TRBV28
CDR3 protein: CASSQGGAGYTF
CDR3 DNA: TGTGCCAGCAGCCAAGGGGGGGCTGGCTACACCTTC

D gene: -
J gene: TRBJ2-1
clone size: -
V gene: TRBV11-2
CDR3 protein: CASSTHRDNSYNEQFF
CDR3 DNA: TGTGCCAGCAGCACGCACCGGGACAACTCCTACAATGAGCAGTTCTTC

D gene: -
J gene: TRBJ1-5
clone size: once
V gene: TRBV6-5
CDR3 protein: CASSRYSNQPQHF
CDR3 DNA: TGTGCCAGCAGCCGGTATAGCAATCAGCCCCAGCATTTT

D gene: -
J gene: TRBJ1-1
clone size: few
V gene: TRBV2
CDR3 protein: CASSDQVMNTEAFF
CDR3 DNA: TGTGCCAGCAGTGATCAGGTAATGAACACTGAAGCTTTCTTT

D gene: -
J gene: TRBJ2-7
clone size: -
V gene: TRBV7-9
CDR3 protein: CASSFGADHGYF
CDR3 DNA: TGTGCCAGCAGCTTCGGAGCGGACCATGGGTACTTC

D gene: TRBD2
J gene: TRBJ2-1
clone size: -
V gene: TRBV28
CDR3 protein: CASSLMGRGDFNEQFF
CDR3 DNA: TGTGCCAGCAGCCTTATGGGACGGGGGGATTTCAATGAGCAGTTCTTC

D gene: TRBD1
J gene: TRBJ2-5
clone size: -
V gene: TRBV7-8
CDR3 protein: CASSLYPGQGEEETQYF
CDR3 DNA: TGTGCCAGCAGCTTATACCCCGGACAGGGTGAAGAAGAGACCCAGTACTTC

D gene: TRBD2
J gene: TRBJ2-7
clone size: -
V gene: TRBV18
CDR3 protein: CASSPLSGGNSYEQYF
CDR3 DNA: TGTGCCAGCTCACCACTCAGCGGGGGGAACTCCTACGAGCAGTACTTC

D gene: TRBD2
J gene: TRBJ2-7
clone size: -
V gene: TRBV6-5
CDR3 protein: CASSYRRGSSYEQYF
CDR3 DNA: TGTGCCAGCAGTTACCGGCGGGGGAGCTCCTACGAGCAGTACTTC

D gene: -
J gene: TRBJ1-1
clone size: many
V gene: TRBV2
CDR3 protein: CASSLPSFGDTEAFF
CDR3 DNA: TGTGCCAGCAGTTTACCTTCTTTCGGGGACACTGAAGCTTTCTTT